This TCR beta chain was captured by sequencing in a study of CD4+ T cells in melanoma. Germline V lookup: CDR1 DFQATT, CDR2 SNEGSKA (reference sequence). V lost 3 bases to trimming and J lost 9 bases, with 8 bases between them. CDR3 length: 11 amino acids. Study observations and caveats: CD8+ T cell, macrophage and B cell function reportedly correlated with neoantigen-specific CD4+ T cells. Reportedly, melanoma neoantigen-specific CD4+ T cells showed varied differentiation states.

Only a few counts were recorded for this clone. Its antigen is not known. Profiling relied on immunoSEQ multiplex PCR, and the TCRdb table lists in-frame clones only, not all of them. The table has 55,000 or so clones, roughly 69% seen once. The sequenced sample was tumor tissue. This chain uses TRBV20-1 with TRBJ2-2; D gene unclear. The clonotype was recovered from a human donor with melanoma. This chain's CDR3 is CSASMGRELFF. Here the CDR3 DNA reads TGCAGTGCTAGTATGGGTAGGGAGCTGTTTTTT.